The clone carrying this T cell receptor (beta chain) was found many times. Its target is unknown. This specimen belongs to a study of T cells in Graves' hyperthyroidism and ophthalmopathy. The overall study: At initial diagnosis, before any treatment had begun, peripheral blood was obtained.

Amplification yielded TCR beta CDR3 regions, with RNA transcripts as the source. A set of HTBI primers served as the primers for a first-round RT-PCR of the TCR CDR3. TCRdb used MiXCR to reprocess the multiplex PCR reads, holding one entry per CDR3 protein. The sample lists about 360,000 distinct CDR3 sequences, 13% occurring once. Diagnosis relied on clinical symptoms, serum thyroxine and TRAb, thyroid ultrasound and orbital computed tomography. V lost 0 bases and J lost 1, with 6 bases in between. CDR3 size: 14 residues. Germline CDR1 is LGHDT and CDR2 is YNNKEL (reference sequence). Broader study findings: Peripheral blood also featured most of the thyroid clonotypes expanded above 0.001.

The sample consisted of blood. The clonotype comes from a woman between 18 and 29 years old with Graves' hyperthyroidism. This rearrangement joins TRBV3-1 to TRBJ1-1; D is uncertain. CDR3 residues: CASSQDSGNTEAFF. In nucleotides, the CDR3 is TGTGCCAGCAGCCAAGATTCAGGGAACACTGAAGCTTTCTTT.